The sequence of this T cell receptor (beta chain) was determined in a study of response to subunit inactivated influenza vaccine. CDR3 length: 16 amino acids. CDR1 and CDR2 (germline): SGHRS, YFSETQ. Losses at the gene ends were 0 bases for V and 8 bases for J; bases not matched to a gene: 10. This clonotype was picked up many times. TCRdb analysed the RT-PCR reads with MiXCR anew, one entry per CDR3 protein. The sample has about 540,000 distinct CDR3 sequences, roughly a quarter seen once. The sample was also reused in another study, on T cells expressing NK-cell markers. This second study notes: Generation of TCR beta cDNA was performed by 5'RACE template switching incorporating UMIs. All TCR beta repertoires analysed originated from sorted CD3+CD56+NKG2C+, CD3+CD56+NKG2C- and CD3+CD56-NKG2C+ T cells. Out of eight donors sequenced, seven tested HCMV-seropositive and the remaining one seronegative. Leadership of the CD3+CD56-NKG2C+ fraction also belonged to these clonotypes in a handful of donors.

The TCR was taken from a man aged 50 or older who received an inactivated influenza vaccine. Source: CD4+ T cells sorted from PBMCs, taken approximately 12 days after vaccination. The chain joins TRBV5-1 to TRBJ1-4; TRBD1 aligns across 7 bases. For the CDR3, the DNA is TGCGCCAGCAGCTTGGCCAACAGGGGACAAGCGGAAAAACTGTTTTTT. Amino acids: CASSLANRGQAEKLFF.